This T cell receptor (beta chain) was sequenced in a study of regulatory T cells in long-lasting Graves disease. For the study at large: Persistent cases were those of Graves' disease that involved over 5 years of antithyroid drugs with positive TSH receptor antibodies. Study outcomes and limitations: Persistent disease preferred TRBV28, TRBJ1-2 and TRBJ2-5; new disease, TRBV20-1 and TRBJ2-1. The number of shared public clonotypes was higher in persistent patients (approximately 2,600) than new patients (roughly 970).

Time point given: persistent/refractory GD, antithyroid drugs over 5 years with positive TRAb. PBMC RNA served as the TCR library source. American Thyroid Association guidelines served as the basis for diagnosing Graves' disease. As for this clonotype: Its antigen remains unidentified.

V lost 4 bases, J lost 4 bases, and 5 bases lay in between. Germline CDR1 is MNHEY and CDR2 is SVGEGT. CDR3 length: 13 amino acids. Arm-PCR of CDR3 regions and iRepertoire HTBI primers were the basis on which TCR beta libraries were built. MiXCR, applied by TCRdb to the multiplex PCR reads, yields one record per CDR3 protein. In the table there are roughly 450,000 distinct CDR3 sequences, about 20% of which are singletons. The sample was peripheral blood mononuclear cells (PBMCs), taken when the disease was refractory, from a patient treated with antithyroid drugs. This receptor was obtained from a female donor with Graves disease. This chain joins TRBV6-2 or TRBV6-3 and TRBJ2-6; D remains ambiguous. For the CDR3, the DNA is TGTGCCAGCAGTTGGGTGGGGGCCAACGTCCTGACTTTC. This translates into CASSWVGANVLTF.